The entry below describes one T cell receptor beta chain. As yet, its antigen is unknown. The data were obtained in a study of T cells in Graves' hyperthyroidism and ophthalmopathy. Whole-study context: Peripheral blood was obtained at initial diagnosis, preceding any treatment.

Amplified TCR beta CDR3 regions came from RNA transcripts. First-round RT-PCR with HTBI primers amplified the TCR CDR3 region. One entry per CDR3 protein results from TCRdb running MiXCR on the multiplex PCR reads. The sample yields about 760,000 distinct CDR3 sequences, under 45% seen once. Overall study results and limits: Most clonotypes expanded in thyroid above 0.001 were likewise present in blood.

Graves' hyperthyroidism was deemed stable given no ophthalmopathy progression within 18 months. PBMCs were obtained from 10 ml fresh peripheral blood. Material for sequencing was blood. The source of this sequence is a woman aged 40 to 50 with Graves' hyperthyroidism.

The CDR3 here is CASSIQGASTEAFF. The CDR3 DNA is TGTGCCAGCAGTATACAGGGCGCCAGCACTGAAGCTTTCTTT. The V and J genes are TRBV7-9 and TRBJ1-1, with a weak D call TRBD1 (6 bases). The CDR3 is made up of 14 amino acids. V was pared by 6 bases and J by 4 bases, with 15 bases between. CDR1 and CDR2 (germline): SEHNR, FQNEAQ (reference sequence).